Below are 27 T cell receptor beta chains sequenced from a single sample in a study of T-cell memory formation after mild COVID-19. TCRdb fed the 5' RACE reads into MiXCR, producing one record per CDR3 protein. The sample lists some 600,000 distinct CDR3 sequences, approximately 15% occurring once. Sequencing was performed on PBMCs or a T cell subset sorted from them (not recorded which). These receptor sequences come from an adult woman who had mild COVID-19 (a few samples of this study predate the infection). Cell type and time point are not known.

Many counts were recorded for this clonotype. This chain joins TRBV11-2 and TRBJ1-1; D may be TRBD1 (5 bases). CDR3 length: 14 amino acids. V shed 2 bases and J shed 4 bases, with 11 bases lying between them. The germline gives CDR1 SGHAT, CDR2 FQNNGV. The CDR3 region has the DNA TGTGCCAGCAGCTTAAGCCTCGGGGGCACTGAAGCTTTCTTT. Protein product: CASSLSLGGTEAFF.

The DNA of the CDR3 is TGTGCCACCAGTGAGCTAGCGGGAGGATCGTCCAATGAGCAGTTCTTC. Translated, it gives CATSELAGGSSNEQFF. The V gene is TRBV24-1, the J gene TRBJ2-1; TRBD2 matches 11 bases. This CDR3 contains 16 residues. In germline, CDR1 is KGHDR, CDR2 SFDVKD. Trimming removed 4 bases from V and 6 bases from J; junction bases left unmatched: 7.

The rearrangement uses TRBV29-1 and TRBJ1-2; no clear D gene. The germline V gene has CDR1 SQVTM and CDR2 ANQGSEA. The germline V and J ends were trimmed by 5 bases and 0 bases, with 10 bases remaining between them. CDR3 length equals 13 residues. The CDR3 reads CSVLGASNYGYTF. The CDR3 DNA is TGCAGCGTTTTAGGAGCCTCTAACTATGGCTACACCTTC.

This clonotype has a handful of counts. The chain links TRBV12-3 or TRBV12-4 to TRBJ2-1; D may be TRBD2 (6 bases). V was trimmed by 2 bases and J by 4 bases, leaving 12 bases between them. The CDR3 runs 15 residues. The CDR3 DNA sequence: TGTGCCAGCAGTTTAAGGGAGGCTTATTACAATGAGCAGTTCTTC. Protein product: CASSLREAYYNEQFF.

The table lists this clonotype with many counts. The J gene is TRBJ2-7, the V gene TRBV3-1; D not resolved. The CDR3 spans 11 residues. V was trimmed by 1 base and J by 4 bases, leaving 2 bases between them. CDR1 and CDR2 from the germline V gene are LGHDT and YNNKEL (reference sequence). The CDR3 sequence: CASSQVYEQYF. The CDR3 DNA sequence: TGTGCCAGCAGCCAAGTTTACGAGCAGTACTTC.

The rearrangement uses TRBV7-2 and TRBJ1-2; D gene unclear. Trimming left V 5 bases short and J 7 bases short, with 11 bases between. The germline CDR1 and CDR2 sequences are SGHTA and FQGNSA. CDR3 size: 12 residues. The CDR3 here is CASSLLMFGYTF. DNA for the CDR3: TGTGCCAGCAGCCTGCTGATGTTTGGCTACACCTTC.

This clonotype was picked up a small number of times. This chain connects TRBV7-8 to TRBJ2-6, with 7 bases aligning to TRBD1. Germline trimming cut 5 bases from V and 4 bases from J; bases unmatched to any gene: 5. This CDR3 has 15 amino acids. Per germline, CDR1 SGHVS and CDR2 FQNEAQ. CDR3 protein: CASSGDSLGANVLTF. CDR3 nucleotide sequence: TGTGCCAGCAGCGGGGACAGTTTGGGGGCCAACGTCCTGACTTTC.

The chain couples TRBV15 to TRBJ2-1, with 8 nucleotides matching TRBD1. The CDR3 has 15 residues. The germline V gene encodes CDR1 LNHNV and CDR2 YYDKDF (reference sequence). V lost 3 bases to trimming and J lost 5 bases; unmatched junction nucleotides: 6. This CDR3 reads CATSSQGAGHNEQFF. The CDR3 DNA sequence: TGTGCCACCAGCAGCCAGGGGGCGGGCCACAATGAGCAGTTCTTC. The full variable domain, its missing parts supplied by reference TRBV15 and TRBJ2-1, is DAMVIQNPRYQVTQFGKPVTLSCSQTLNHNVMYWYQQKSSQAPKLLFHYYDKDFNNEADTPDNFQSRRPNTSFCFLDIRSPGLGDTAMYLCATSSQGAGHNEQFFGPGTRLTVL.

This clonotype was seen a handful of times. The CDR3 protein is CSARDREGNEKLFF. The CDR3 DNA reads as TGCAGTGCAAGGGACAGGGAGGGGAATGAAAAACTGTTTTTT. The genes are TRBV20-1 and TRBJ1-4, with 9 positions matching TRBD1. This CDR3 has 14 residues. Germline V CDR1 and CDR2: DFQATT, SNEGSKA (reference sequence). Trimming removed 6 bases from V and 5 bases from J; junction bases left unmatched: 7.

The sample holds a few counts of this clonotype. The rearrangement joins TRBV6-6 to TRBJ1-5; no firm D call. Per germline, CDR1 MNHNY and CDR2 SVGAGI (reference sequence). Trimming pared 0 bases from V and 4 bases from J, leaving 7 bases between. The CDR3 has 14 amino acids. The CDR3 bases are TGTGCCAGCAGTTACTCAGAGGTAAATCAGCCCCAGCATTTT. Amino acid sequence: CASSYSEVNQPQHF.

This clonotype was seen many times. CDR3 residues: CASSSSRFYGYTF. CDR3 in DNA: TGTGCCAGCAGTTCGAGCAGGTTCTATGGCTACACCTTC. This sequence joins TRBV25-1 and TRBJ1-2; no clear D. The CDR3 has 13 amino acids. The germline V gene has CDR1 MGHDK and CDR2 SYGVNS. The germline V and J ends were trimmed by 5 bases and 4 bases, with 11 bases remaining between them.

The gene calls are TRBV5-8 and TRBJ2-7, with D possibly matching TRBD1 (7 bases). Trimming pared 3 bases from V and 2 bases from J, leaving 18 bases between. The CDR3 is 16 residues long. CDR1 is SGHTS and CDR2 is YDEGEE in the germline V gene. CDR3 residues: CASSSLVQGRPYEQYF. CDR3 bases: TGTGCCAGCAGCTCCTTGGTACAGGGGAGGCCCTACGAGCAGTACTTC.

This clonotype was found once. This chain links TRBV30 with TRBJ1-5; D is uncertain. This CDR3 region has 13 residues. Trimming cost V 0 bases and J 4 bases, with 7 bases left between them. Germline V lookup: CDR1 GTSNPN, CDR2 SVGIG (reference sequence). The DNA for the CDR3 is TGTGCCTGGAGTGTAGCCGGGAATCAGCCCCAGCATTTT. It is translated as CAWSVAGNQPQHF.

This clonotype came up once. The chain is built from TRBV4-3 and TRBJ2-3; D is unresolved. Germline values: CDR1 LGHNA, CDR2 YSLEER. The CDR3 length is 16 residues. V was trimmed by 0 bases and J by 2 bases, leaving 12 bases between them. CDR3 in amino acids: CASSQDHRQNTDTQYF. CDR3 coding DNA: TGCGCCAGCAGCCAAGATCATCGGCAGAACACAGATACGCAGTATTTT.

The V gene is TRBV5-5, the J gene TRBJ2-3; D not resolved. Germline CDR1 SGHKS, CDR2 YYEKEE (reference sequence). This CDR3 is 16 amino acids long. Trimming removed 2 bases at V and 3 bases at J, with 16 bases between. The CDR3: CASSLGRQQLTDTQYF. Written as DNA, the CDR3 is TGTGCCAGCAGCTTAGGTCGGCAGCAATTAACAGATACGCAGTATTTT. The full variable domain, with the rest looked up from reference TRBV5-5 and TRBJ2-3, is DAGVTQSPTHLIKTRGQQVTLRCSPISGHKSVSWYQQVLGQGPQFIFQYYEKEERGRGNFPDRFSARQFPNYSSELNVNALLLGDSALYLCASSLGRQQLTDTQYFGPGTRLTVL.

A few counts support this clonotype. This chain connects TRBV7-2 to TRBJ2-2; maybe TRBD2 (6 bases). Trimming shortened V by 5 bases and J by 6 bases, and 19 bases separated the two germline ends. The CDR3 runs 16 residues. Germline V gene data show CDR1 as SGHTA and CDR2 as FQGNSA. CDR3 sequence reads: CASSVVSTEGAGELFF. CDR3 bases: TGTGCCAGCAGCGTCGTTAGCACGGAGGGTGCCGGGGAGCTGTTTTTT.

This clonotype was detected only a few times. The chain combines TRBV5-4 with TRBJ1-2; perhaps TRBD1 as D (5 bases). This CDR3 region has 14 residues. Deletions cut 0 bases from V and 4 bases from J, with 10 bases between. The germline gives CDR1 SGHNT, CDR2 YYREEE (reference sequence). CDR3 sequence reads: CASSLEERGYGYTF. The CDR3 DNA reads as TGTGCCAGCAGCTTGGAAGAGAGGGGCTATGGCTACACCTTC.

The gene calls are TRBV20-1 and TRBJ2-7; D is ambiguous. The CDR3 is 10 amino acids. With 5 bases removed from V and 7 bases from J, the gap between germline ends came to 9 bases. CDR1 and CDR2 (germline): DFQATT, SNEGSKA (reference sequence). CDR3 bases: TGCAGTGCTGGAATTGGGGAGCAGTACTTC. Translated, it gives CSAGIGEQYF.

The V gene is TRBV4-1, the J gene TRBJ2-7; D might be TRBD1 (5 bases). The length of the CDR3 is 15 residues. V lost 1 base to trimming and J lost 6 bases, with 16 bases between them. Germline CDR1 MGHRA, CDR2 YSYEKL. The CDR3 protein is CASSQVPAGRGEQYF. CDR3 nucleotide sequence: TGCGCCAGCAGCCAAGTCCCCGCAGGGCGCGGCGAGCAGTACTTC.

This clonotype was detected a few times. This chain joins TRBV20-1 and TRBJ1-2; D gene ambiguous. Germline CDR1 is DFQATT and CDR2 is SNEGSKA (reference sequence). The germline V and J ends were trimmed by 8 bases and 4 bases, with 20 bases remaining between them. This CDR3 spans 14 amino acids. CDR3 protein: CSPPGTPLGYGYTF. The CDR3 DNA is TGCAGTCCCCCCGGAACCCCTCTGGGCTATGGCTACACCTTC.

As DNA, the CDR3 is TGTGCCAGTAGTCAAGCTGAAGCTTTCTTT. It codes for CASSQAEAFF. V is TRBV19 and J is TRBJ1-1; D uncertain. The CDR3 is 10 amino acids. CDR1 and CDR2 (germline): LNHDA, SQIVND (reference sequence). Trimming cost V 5 bases and J 6 bases, with 4 bases left between them.

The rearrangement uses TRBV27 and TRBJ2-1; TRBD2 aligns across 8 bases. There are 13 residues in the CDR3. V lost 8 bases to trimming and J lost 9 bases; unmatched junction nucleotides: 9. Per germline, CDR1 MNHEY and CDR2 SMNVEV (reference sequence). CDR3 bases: TGTGCCAGCCGTCCGGGAGGGCGCGGTGAGCAGTTCTTC. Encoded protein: CASRPGGRGEQFF.

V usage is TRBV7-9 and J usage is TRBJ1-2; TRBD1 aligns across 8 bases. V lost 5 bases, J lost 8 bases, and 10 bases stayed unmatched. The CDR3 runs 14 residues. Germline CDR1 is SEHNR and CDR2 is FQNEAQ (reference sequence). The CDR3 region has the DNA TGTGCCAGCAGCGAAGTCGACAGGGGACGAGGCTACACCTTC. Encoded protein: CASSEVDRGRGYTF.

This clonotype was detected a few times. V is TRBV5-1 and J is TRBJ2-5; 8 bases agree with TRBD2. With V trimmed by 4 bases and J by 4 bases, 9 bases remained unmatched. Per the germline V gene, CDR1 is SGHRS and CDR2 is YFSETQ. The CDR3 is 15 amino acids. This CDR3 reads CASSAAGTSRETQYF. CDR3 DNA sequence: TGCGCCAGCAGCGCGGCCGGGACTAGTCGAGAGACCCAGTACTTC.

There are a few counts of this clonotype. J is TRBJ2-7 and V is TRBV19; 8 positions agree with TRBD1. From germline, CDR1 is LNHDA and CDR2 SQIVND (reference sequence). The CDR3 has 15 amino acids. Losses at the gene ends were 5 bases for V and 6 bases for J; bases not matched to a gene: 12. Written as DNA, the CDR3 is TGTGCCAGTAGTCAGACAGCTCATGGGACAGGCGAGCAGTACTTC. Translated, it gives CASSQTAHGTGEQYF. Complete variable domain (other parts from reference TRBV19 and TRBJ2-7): DGGITQSPKYLFRKEGQNVTLSCEQNLNHDAMYWYRQDPGQGLRLIYYSQIVNDFQKGDIAEGYSVSREKKESFPLTVTSAQKNPTAFYLCASSQTAHGTGEQYFGPGTRLTVT.

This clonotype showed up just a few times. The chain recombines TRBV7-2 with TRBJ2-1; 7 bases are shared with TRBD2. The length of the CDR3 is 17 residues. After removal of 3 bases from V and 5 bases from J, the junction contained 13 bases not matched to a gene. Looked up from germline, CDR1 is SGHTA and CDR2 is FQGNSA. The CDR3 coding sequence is TGTGCCAGCAGCTTTGGGTTGGGCGGGGGACCCAACAATGAGCAGTTCTTC. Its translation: CASSFGLGGGPNNEQFF. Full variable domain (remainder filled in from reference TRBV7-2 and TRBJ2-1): GAGVSQSPSNKVTEKGKDVELRCDPISGHTALYWYRQSLGQGLEFLIYFQGNSAPDKSGLPSDRFSAERTGGSVSTLTIQRTQQEDSAVYLCASSFGLGGGPNNEQFFGPGTRLTVL.

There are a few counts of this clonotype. The CDR3 nucleotides read TGTGCCACCAGTGATTTCAGAGTTCGTGGGGCCAACGTCCTGACTTTC. This sequence encodes CATSDFRVRGANVLTF. This chain joins TRBV24-1 and TRBJ2-6; D not certain. V was clipped by 1 base and J by 3 bases, with 9 bases between them. The CDR3 runs to 16 residues. Germline values: CDR1 KGHDR, CDR2 SFDVKD.